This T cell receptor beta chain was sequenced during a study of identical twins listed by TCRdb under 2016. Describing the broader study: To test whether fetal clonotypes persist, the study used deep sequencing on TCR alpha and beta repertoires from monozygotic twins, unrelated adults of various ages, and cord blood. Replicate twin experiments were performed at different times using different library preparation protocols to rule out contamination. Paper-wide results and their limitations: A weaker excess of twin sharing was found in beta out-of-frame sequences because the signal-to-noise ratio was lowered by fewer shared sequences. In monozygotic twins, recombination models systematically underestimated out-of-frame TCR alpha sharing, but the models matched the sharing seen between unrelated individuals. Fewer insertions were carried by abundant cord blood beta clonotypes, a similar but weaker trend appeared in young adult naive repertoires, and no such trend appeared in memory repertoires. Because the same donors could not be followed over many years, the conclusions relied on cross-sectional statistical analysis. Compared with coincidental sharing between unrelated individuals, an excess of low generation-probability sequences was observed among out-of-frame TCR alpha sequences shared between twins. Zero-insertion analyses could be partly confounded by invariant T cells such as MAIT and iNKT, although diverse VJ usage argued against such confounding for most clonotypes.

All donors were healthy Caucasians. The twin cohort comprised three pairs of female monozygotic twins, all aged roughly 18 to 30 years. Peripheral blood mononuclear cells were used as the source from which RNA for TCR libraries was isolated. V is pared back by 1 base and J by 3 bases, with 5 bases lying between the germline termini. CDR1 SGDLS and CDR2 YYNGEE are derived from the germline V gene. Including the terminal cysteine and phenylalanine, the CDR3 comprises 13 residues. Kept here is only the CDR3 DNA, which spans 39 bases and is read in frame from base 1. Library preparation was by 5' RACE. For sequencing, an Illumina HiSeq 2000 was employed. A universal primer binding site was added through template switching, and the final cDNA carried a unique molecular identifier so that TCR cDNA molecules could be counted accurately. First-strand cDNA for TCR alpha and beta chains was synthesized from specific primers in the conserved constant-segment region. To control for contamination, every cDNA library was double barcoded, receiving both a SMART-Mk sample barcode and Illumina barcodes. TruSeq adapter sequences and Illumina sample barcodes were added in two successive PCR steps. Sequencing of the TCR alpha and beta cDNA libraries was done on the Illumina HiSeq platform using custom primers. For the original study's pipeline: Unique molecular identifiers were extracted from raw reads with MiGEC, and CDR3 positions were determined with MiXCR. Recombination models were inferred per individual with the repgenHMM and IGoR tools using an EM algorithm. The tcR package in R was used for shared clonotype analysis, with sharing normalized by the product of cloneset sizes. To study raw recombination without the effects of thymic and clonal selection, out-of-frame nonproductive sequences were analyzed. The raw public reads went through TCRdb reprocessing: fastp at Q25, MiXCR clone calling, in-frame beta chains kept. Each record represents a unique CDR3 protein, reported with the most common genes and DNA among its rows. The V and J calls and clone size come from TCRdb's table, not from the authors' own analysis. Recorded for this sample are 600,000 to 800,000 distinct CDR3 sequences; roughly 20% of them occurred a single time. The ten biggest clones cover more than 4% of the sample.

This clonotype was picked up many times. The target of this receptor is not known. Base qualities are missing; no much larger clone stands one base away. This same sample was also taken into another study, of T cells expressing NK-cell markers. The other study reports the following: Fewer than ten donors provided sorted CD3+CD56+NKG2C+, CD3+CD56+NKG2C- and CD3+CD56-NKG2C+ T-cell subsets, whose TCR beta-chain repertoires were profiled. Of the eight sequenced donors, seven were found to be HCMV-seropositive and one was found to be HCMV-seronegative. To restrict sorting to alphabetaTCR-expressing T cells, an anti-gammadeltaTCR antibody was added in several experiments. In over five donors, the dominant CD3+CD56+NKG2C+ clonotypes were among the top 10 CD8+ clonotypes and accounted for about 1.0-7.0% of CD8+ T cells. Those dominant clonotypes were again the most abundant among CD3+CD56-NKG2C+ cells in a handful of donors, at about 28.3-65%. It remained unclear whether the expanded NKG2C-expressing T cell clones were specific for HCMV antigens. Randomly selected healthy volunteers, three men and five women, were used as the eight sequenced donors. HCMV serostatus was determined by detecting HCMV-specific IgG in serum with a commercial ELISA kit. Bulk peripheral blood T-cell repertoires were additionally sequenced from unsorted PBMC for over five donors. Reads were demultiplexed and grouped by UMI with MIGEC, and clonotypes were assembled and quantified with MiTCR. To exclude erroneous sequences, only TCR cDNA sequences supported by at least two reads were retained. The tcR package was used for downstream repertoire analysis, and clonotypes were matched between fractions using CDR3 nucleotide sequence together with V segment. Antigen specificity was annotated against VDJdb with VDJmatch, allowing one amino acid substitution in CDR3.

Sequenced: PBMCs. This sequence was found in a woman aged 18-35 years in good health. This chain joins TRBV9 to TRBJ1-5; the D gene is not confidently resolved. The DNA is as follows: TGTGCCAGCAGCGTATCCCCCAATCAGCCCCAGCATTTT. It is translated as CASSVSPNQPQHF. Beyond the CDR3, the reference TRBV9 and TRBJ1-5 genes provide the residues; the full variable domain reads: DSGVTQTPKHLITATGQRVTLRCSPRSGDLSVYWYQQSLDQGLQFLIQYYNGEERAKGNILERFSAQQFPDLHSELNLSSLELGDSALYFCASSVSPNQPQHFGDGTRLSIL.